The subject of this entry is one TCR beta chain. This entry comes from a study of a mutant IDH1 vaccine in newly diagnosed glioma. This CDR3 comprises 14 residues. V dropped 3 bases and J dropped 7 bases, with 16 bases sitting between them. Germline V gene sequence: CDR1 MNHEY, CDR2 SMNVEV (reference sequence). Sequenced by immunoSEQ multiplex PCR; TCRdb stores in-frame clones only, minus some. In the table there are about 51,000 clones, roughly 80% of which are singletons. Time point specified: baseline, week 1 (first vaccination visit). The treatment denotes: pre-vaccination baseline after standard-of-care therapy.

Sequencing was performed on PBMCs, taken from a glioma patient treated with radiotherapy, temozolomide or both. The chain joins TRBV27 to TRBJ2-7; the D gene is possibly TRBD2 (6 bases). The sequence derives from a woman aged 40 to 49 with glioma. As DNA, the CDR3 is TGTGCCAGCAGTTTTTTGGACGGGGGAGGAGAGCAGTACTTC. Its translation is CASSFLDGGGEQYF.